One sample yielded the 3 T cell receptor beta chains listed below, sequenced in a study of cytomegalovirus exposure and HLA in healthy donors. PCR involved 60 Vbeta and 13 Jbeta primers. The assay was immunoSEQ multiplex PCR, and TCRdb's table has in-frame clones only and misses some. The data contain approximately 170,000 clones, about four fifths of them singletons. The sample comprised PBMCs. The receptor source for this set is a male donor in good health and CMV-seronegative.

V and J are TRBV5-4 and TRBJ2-1; D ambiguous. Germline V gives CDR1 SGHNT, CDR2 YYREEE (reference sequence). The CDR3 has 12 residues. V lost 0 bases and J 9 bases, leaving 7 bases between the germline ends. CDR3 nucleotides: TGTGCCAGCAGCTTGGTAGCAGCTGAGCAGTTCTTC. Protein sequence: CASSLVAAEQFF.

The V call is TRBV30, the J call TRBJ2-4; possibly TRBD2 for D (5 bases). The CDR3 is 16 amino acids. With 0 bases removed from V and 0 bases from J, the gap between germline ends came to 12 bases. Germline V lookup: CDR1 GTSNPN, CDR2 SVGIG (reference sequence). CDR3: CAWSVLGDIAKNIQYF. CDR3 sequence (DNA): TGTGCCTGGAGTGTACTCGGGGATATAGCCAAAAACATTCAGTACTTC.

This rearrangement joins TRBV18 to TRBJ2-2, with 11 bases matching TRBD1. V lost 3 bases to trimming and J lost 2 bases; unmatched junction nucleotides: 2. The germline V gene has CDR1 KGHSH and CDR2 LQKENI. This CDR3 region has 16 residues. CDR3 protein: CASSPRTGGNTGELFF. CDR3 DNA: TGTGCCAGCTCACCTCGGACAGGGGGCAACACCGGGGAGCTGTTTTTT.